Listed below are T cell receptor beta chains from one sample, sequenced in a study of CD8+CD57+ T cells in acquired aplastic anemia. TCRdb ran MiXCR on the reads and lists one entry per CDR3 protein. The sample contains around 180,000 distinct CDR3 sequences, about half of which appear only once. The sequencing sample was made of sorted CD4+, CD8+, or CD8+CD57+ T cells (not recorded which) from PBMCs. Receptors were obtained from a human donor with aplastic anemia. Each CDR3 is given with its conserved first and last residue. The order of the fields is D gene, V gene, J gene, clone size, CDR3 protein, CDR3 DNA. A D gene is named only where the DNA matches it firmly. Clone size is not always given. Where it is, it says once, few, many or a class for expanded clones.

d_call: TRBD1
v_call: TRBV5-1
j_call: TRBJ1-2
clone_size: -
cdr3_aa: CASSRTGTGFGYTF
cdr3_nt: TGCGCCAGCAGCAGAACCGGGACAGGGTTCGGCTACACCTTC

d_call: TRBD2
v_call: TRBV11-2
j_call: TRBJ2-1
clone_size: -
cdr3_aa: CASSLPGGRSGEQFF
cdr3_nt: TGTGCCAGCAGCTTACCAGGCGGGAGGTCGGGTGAGCAGTTCTTC

d_call: -
v_call: TRBV5-8
j_call: TRBJ1-1
clone_size: many
cdr3_aa: CASSSGTGAFF
cdr3_nt: TGTGCCAGCAGCAGTGGGACGGGAGCTTTCTTT

d_call: -
v_call: TRBV2
j_call: TRBJ1-2
clone_size: many
cdr3_aa: CASSPSSTNGYTF
cdr3_nt: TGTGCCAGCAGCCCATCCTCGACGAATGGCTACACCTTC

d_call: TRBD1
v_call: TRBV11-3
j_call: TRBJ2-7
clone_size: -
cdr3_aa: CASSFRDRVSYEQYF
cdr3_nt: TGTGCCAGCAGCTTCCGGGACAGGGTCTCCTACGAGCAGTACTTC

d_call: -
v_call: TRBV20-1
j_call: TRBJ2-3
clone_size: many
cdr3_aa: CSASGGLGTDTQYF
cdr3_nt: TGCAGTGCTAGCGGGGGCCTAGGCACAGATACGCAGTATTTT

d_call: -
v_call: TRBV2
j_call: TRBJ1-2
clone_size: -
cdr3_aa: CASSDVGSGNTF
cdr3_nt: -

d_call: -
v_call: TRBV7-2
j_call: TRBJ2-4
clone_size: many
cdr3_aa: CASSHRQNIQYF
cdr3_nt: TGTGCCAGCAGCCACAGACAAAACATTCAGTACTTC

d_call: TRBD1
v_call: TRBV7-9
j_call: TRBJ1-1
clone_size: many
cdr3_aa: CASSEQGAHTEAFF
cdr3_nt: TGTGCCAGCAGCGAACAGGGGGCGCACACTGAAGCTTTCTTT

d_call: -
v_call: TRBV10-3
j_call: TRBJ1-5
clone_size: many
cdr3_aa: CATRLESNQPQHF
cdr3_nt: TGTGCCACTCGTTTAGAGAGTAATCAGCCCCAGCATTTT

d_call: -
v_call: TRBV19
j_call: TRBJ1-2
clone_size: many
cdr3_aa: CASRQETNYGYTF
cdr3_nt: TGTGCCAGCCGGCAGGAGACTAACTATGGCTACACCTTC

d_call: TRBD2
v_call: TRBV19
j_call: TRBJ2-2
clone_size: many
cdr3_aa: CASNRGRELVTGELFF
cdr3_nt: TGTGCCAGTAATAGAGGGAGGGAACTGGTCACCGGGGAGCTGTTTTTT

d_call: TRBD1
v_call: TRBV20-1
j_call: TRBJ1-1
clone_size: -
cdr3_aa: CSASPGQEYTEAFF
cdr3_nt: TGCAGTGCTAGTCCCGGACAGGAATACACTGAAGCTTTCTTT

d_call: -
v_call: TRBV19
j_call: TRBJ1-3
clone_size: many
cdr3_aa: CASSLPGGYTIYF
cdr3_nt: TGTGCCAGTAGTCTCCCAGGAGGTTACACCATATATTTT

d_call: TRBD1
v_call: TRBV10-1
j_call: TRBJ1-4
clone_size: -
cdr3_aa: CASSEPGQDGGGPAGLFF
cdr3_nt: TGCGCCAGCAGTGAGCCGGGACAGGACGGGGGGGGGCCCGCCGGACTGTTTTTT

d_call: -
v_call: TRBV9
j_call: TRBJ2-3
clone_size: many
cdr3_aa: CASSVAAGSTDTQYF
cdr3_nt: TGTGCCAGCAGCGTAGCAGCGGGCAGCACAGATACGCAGTATTTT

d_call: TRBD1
v_call: TRBV2
j_call: TRBJ2-5
clone_size: many
cdr3_aa: CASSERDRGARAQYF
cdr3_nt: TGTGCCAGCAGTGAAAGGGACAGGGGCGCGAGGGCCCAGTACTTC

d_call: -
v_call: TRBV24-1
j_call: TRBJ2-3
clone_size: many
cdr3_aa: CATSDFTPGRTDTQYF
cdr3_nt: TGTGCCACCAGTGATTTCACCCCCGGCAGGACAGATACGCAGTATTTT

d_call: -
v_call: TRBV19
j_call: TRBJ2-2
clone_size: -
cdr3_aa: CASQFLLRRRQGNTGELFF
cdr3_nt: TGTGCCAGCCAATTCCTTCTACGTAGGCGGCAGGGAAACACCGGGGAGCTGTTTTTT

d_call: TRBD2
v_call: TRBV5-1
j_call: TRBJ2-3
clone_size: many
cdr3_aa: CASSLGSLAGADTQYF
cdr3_nt: TGCGCCAGCAGCTTGGGTTCACTAGCGGGGGCTGATACGCAGTATTTT

d_call: TRBD1
v_call: TRBV6-4
j_call: TRBJ1-2
clone_size: -
cdr3_aa: CASSMGTVSQYGYTF
cdr3_nt: TGTGCCAGCAGTATGGGGACAGTTTCACAATATGGCTACACCTTC

d_call: -
v_call: TRBV25-1
j_call: TRBJ2-1
clone_size: -
cdr3_aa: CASSQEGVSKVGGEQFF
cdr3_nt: TGTGCCAGCAGCCAAGAGGGAGTCTCAAAGGTTGGGGGTGAGCAGTTCTTC

d_call: -
v_call: TRBV29-1
j_call: TRBJ1-2
clone_size: -
cdr3_aa: CSVAQDNYGYTF
cdr3_nt: TGCAGCGTTGCACAGGATAATTATGGCTACACCTTC

d_call: -
v_call: TRBV2
j_call: TRBJ2-5
clone_size: few
cdr3_aa: CASSDSLTTIGPF
cdr3_nt: TGTGCCAGCAGTGACAGCCTTACTACCATCGGACCCTTC

d_call: -
v_call: TRBV18
j_call: TRBJ2-5
clone_size: -
cdr3_aa: CASSPEETQYF
cdr3_nt: TGTGCCAGCTCACCAGAAGAGACCCAGTACTTC

d_call: TRBD2
v_call: TRBV24-1
j_call: TRBJ2-7
clone_size: -
cdr3_aa: CATGLAGEGYEQYF
cdr3_nt: TGTGCCACGGGACTAGCGGGGGAGGGCTACGAGCAGTACTTC

d_call: -
v_call: TRBV20-1
j_call: TRBJ2-5
clone_size: -
cdr3_aa: CSASRQETQYF
cdr3_nt: TGCAGTGCTAGTAGACAAGAGACCCAGTACTTC

d_call: -
v_call: TRBV9
j_call: TRBJ2-2
clone_size: many
cdr3_aa: CANPEGQGNTGELFF
cdr3_nt: TGTGCCAACCCGGAGGGGCAGGGGAACACCGGGGAGCTGTTTTTT

d_call: TRBD1
v_call: TRBV2
j_call: TRBJ2-5
clone_size: few
cdr3_aa: CASSLTGTGGETQYF
cdr3_nt: TGTGCCAGCAGCCTAACCGGGACAGGGGGAGAGACCCAGTACTTC

d_call: TRBD1
v_call: TRBV10-3
j_call: TRBJ2-7
clone_size: -
cdr3_aa: CASSPRDSSYEQYF
cdr3_nt: TGTGCCAGCAGCCCACGGGACAGCTCCTACGAGCAGTACTTC

d_call: TRBD1
v_call: TRBV7-8
j_call: TRBJ2-7
clone_size: -
cdr3_aa: CASSSKTGSYEQYF
cdr3_nt: TGTGCCAGCAGCTCCAAGACAGGGTCCTACGAGCAGTACTTC

d_call: TRBD1
v_call: TRBV24-1
j_call: TRBJ1-2
clone_size: -
cdr3_aa: CATSSNGQGYGYTF
cdr3_nt: TGTGCCACCAGCAGTAACGGACAGGGTTATGGCTACACCTTC

d_call: TRBD1
v_call: TRBV30
j_call: TRBJ1-6
clone_size: -
cdr3_aa: CAWEGQVNSPLHF
cdr3_nt: TGTGCCTGGGAAGGACAGGTTAATTCACCCCTCCACTTT

d_call: -
v_call: TRBV6-1
j_call: TRBJ1-1
clone_size: -
cdr3_aa: CASSLKRNTEAFF
cdr3_nt: TGTGCCAGCAGCTTGAAGCGGAACACTGAAGCTTTCTTT

d_call: TRBD1
v_call: TRBV6-1
j_call: TRBJ2-3
clone_size: many
cdr3_aa: CASSDRTGRSTDTQYF
cdr3_nt: TGTGCCAGCAGCGACCGGACAGGGAGGTCCACAGATACGCAGTATTTT

d_call: -
v_call: TRBV5-1
j_call: TRBJ1-2
clone_size: many
cdr3_aa: CASSLEGGGAAKAIYGYTF
cdr3_nt: TGCGCCAGCAGCTTGGAAGGGGGGGGAGCTGCCAAAGCGATTTATGGCTACACCTTC

d_call: -
v_call: TRBV7-9
j_call: TRBJ2-2
clone_size: -
cdr3_aa: CASRATRGNTGELFF
cdr3_nt: TGTGCCAGCAGGGCAACAAGAGGGAACACCGGGGAGCTGTTTTTT

d_call: -
v_call: TRBV10-2
j_call: TRBJ1-1
clone_size: many
cdr3_aa: CASSDIRERNTEAFF
cdr3_nt: TGCGCCAGCAGTGATATCAGGGAGCGGAACACTGAAGCTTTCTTT

d_call: TRBD1
v_call: TRBV25-1
j_call: TRBJ1-2
clone_size: once
cdr3_aa: CASSLLQGAVGYGYTF
cdr3_nt: TGTGCCAGCAGTCTACTTCAGGGGGCGGTTGGCTATGGCTACACCTTC

d_call: -
v_call: TRBV5-6
j_call: TRBJ2-5
clone_size: -
cdr3_aa: CASSLAASRKTQYF
cdr3_nt: TGTGCCAGCAGCTTGGCGGCTAGCCGAAAGACCCAGTACTTC

d_call: TRBD2
v_call: TRBV2
j_call: TRBJ2-5
clone_size: few
cdr3_aa: CAIQTSEQETQYF
cdr3_nt: TGTGCCATACAAACTAGCGAACAAGAGACCCAGTACTTC

d_call: TRBD2
v_call: TRBV12-5
j_call: TRBJ2-7
clone_size: many
cdr3_aa: CASGSPGLAGLTYEQYF
cdr3_nt: TGTGCTAGTGGTTCGCCGGGACTAGCGGGCTTAACCTACGAGCAGTACTTC

d_call: TRBD2
v_call: TRBV29-1
j_call: TRBJ2-3
clone_size: once
cdr3_aa: CSVVPAGATTDTQYF
cdr3_nt: TGCAGCGTTGTACCAGCGGGGGCCACCACAGATACGCAGTATTTT

d_call: -
v_call: TRBV4-2
j_call: TRBJ2-7
clone_size: -
cdr3_aa: CASSQGESVNNEQYF
cdr3_nt: TGTGCCAGCAGCCAAGGGGAGTCCGTAAACAATGAGCAGTACTTC